The clone carrying this T cell receptor beta chain came up a few times. Antigen unknown. The germline CDR1 and CDR2 sequences are SQVTM and ANQGSEA. CDR3 size: 17 residues. The V and J ends lost 5 bases and 8 bases, in that order; junction bases with no gene match: 19. Diagnosis of hyperthyroidism was new in patients aged 18 to 65, and its duration was under 2 months. Under 12 ml fresh peripheral blood yielded the PBMCs. The sample originates from a study of T cells in Graves' hyperthyroidism and ophthalmopathy. Regarding the study as a whole: Clonotypes that were expanded in thyroid above 0.001 mostly appeared in blood too.

The TCR beta CDR3 regions underwent amplification using RNA transcripts as the source. An initial round of RT-PCR targeting the TCR CDR3 relied on the HTBI primer set. Via MiXCR, TCRdb re-called the multiplex PCR reads, giving one row per CDR3 protein. The profile shows about 400,000 distinct CDR3 sequences, 15% of them singletons. J is TRBJ2-1 and V is TRBV29-1; 9 bases match TRBD2. The source of this sequence is a woman in her 30s with Graves' hyperthyroidism. Sequenced: blood. This chain's CDR3 is CSVSPPLSGRAEHEQFF. For the CDR3, the DNA is TGCAGCGTTTCCCCTCCTCTTAGCGGGAGAGCTGAGCATGAGCAGTTCTTC.